The 32 T cell receptor beta chains below come from one sample, sequenced in a study of cytomegalovirus exposure and HLA in healthy donors. The primer mix had 60 Vbeta and 13 Jbeta primers. Clones were read by immunoSEQ multiplex PCR, and TCRdb kept only the in-frame ones, dropping some. The sample has fewer than 250,000 clones; around 85% are singletons. The source material was PBMCs. These receptor sequences come from a human donor in good health.

Remarks on this clone: Sequence at one end of the junction differs from germline and may be a read error. V usage is TRBV6-6 and J usage is TRBJ1-4; 7 bases fit TRBD1. Per germline, CDR1 MNHNY and CDR2 SVGAGI (reference sequence). This CDR3 has 14 residues. The DNA of the CDR3 is TGTGCCAGCCGTTACTCAGGGGGAAATGAAAAACTGTTTTTT. Protein: CASRYSGGNEKLFF.

CDR3 residues: CASTERGTGYNEQFF. CDR3 nucleotide sequence: TGTGCCAGCACCGAACGGGGGACAGGGTACAATGAGCAGTTCTTC. This chain links TRBV7-3 with TRBJ2-1; 9 bases fit TRBD1. The germline CDR1 and CDR2 sequences are SGHTA and FQGTGA. Trimming removed 7 bases from V and 4 bases from J; junction bases left unmatched: 8. The CDR3 has 15 residues.

The V gene is TRBV11-2, the J gene TRBJ2-7; no reliable D call. V lost 2 bases to trimming and J lost 7 bases, with 12 bases between them. This CDR3 is built from 13 residues. Germline V gene data show CDR1 as SGHAT and CDR2 as FQNNGV. The CDR3 DNA is TGTGCCAGCAGCTTATCCGAGCCCCTGGAGCAGTACTTC. Translated: CASSLSEPLEQYF.

This chain connects TRBV5-4 to TRBJ2-6; TRBD1 aligns across 8 bases. Germline V gives CDR1 SGHNT, CDR2 YYREEE (reference sequence). With V trimmed by 2 bases and J by 4 bases, 14 bases remained unmatched. The CDR3 extends over 19 amino acids. CDR3 protein: CASSFAFRTGQAGANVLTF. Here the CDR3 DNA reads TGTGCCAGCAGCTTCGCTTTTCGGACAGGGCAAGCCGGGGCCAACGTCCTGACTTTC.

V usage is TRBV5-4 and J usage is TRBJ2-1; tentative D call: TRBD2 (5 bases). Germline CDR1 reads SGHNT; CDR2 reads YYREEE (reference sequence). The CDR3 has 13 amino acids. Trimming cost V 0 bases and J 7 bases, with 8 bases left between them. The CDR3 spells CASSLVGGNEQFF. CDR3 nucleotides: TGTGCCAGCAGCTTGGTAGGCGGGAATGAGCAGTTCTTC.

V usage is TRBV10-3 and J usage is TRBJ2-5; TRBD2 agrees at 9 bases. The CDR3 length is 13 residues. Germline V lookup: CDR1 ENHRY, CDR2 SYGVKD. V lost 11 bases, J lost 2 bases, and 6 bases stayed unmatched. The CDR3 region is CAASGTSQETQYF. DNA of the CDR3: TGTGCCGCTAGCGGGACCTCACAAGAGACCCAGTACTTC.

The chain has TRBV2 and TRBJ2-3, with 12 bases identical to TRBD1. Trimming at V came to 6 bases and at J to 6 bases, leaving 7 bases not matched to a gene. Germline V lookup: CDR1 SNHLY, CDR2 FYNNEI. The CDR3 is 15 residues long. The CDR3 nucleotides read TGTGCCAGCAGAGAATCGGGACAGGGGGCGGATACGCAGTATTTT. It is translated as CASRESGQGADTQYF.

V usage is TRBV29-1 and J usage is TRBJ1-1; maybe TRBD1 (6 bases). Looked up from germline, CDR1 is SQVTM and CDR2 is ANQGSEA. This CDR3 contains 12 residues. V lost 7 bases to trimming and J lost 4 bases, with 13 bases between them. The CDR3 region has the DNA TGCAGCGCCCGGACAGTGGGCACTGAAGCTTTCTTT. Translation: CSARTVGTEAFF.

In DNA, the CDR3 is TGTGCCAGCAGCCAAGACGGGGGCGGGAGCTCCTACAATGAGCAGTTCTTC. Encoded protein: CASSQDGGGSSYNEQFF. This sequence joins TRBV4-2 and TRBJ2-1; D is possibly TRBD2 (7 bases). The germline V gene has CDR1 LGHNA and CDR2 YNFKEQ. The CDR3 contains 17 residues. V lost 0 bases to trimming and J lost 0 bases, with 12 bases between them.

This clone came up once. The chain combines TRBV15 with TRBJ2-7; 8 bases are shared with TRBD1. CDR3 length equals 16 residues. CDR1 is LNHNV and CDR2 is YYDKDF in the germline V gene (reference sequence). V gave up 3 bases and J gave up 7 bases; unmatched junction bases: 14. The CDR3 coding sequence is TGTGCCACCAGCAGGGGCCGACAGGGGCGTATGGATGAGCAGTACTTC. This sequence encodes CATSRGRQGRMDEQYF.

The chain combines TRBV7-2 with TRBJ2-1; weak D call: TRBD2 (5 bases). The ends were cut back, 5 bases at V and 5 bases at J, with 13 bases in the middle. Germline lookup yields CDR1 SGHTA and CDR2 FQGNSA. The CDR3 runs to 14 residues. The CDR3: CASSARTGNNEQFF. CDR3 in DNA: TGTGCCAGCAGCGCTCGGACGGGAAACAATGAGCAGTTCTTC.

In its sample, this clone was seen a few times. This sequence joins TRBV27 and TRBJ2-4; D is undetermined. In germline, CDR1 is MNHEY, CDR2 SMNVEV (reference sequence). The CDR3 totals 13 residues. V was pared by 5 bases and J by 8 bases, with 13 bases between. The CDR3 reads CASSTSSSYIQYF. For the CDR3, the DNA is TGTGCCAGCAGTACCTCCTCGAGCTACATTCAGTACTTC.

The chain has TRBV25-1 and TRBJ2-4; 10 nucleotides match TRBD2. Trimming took 1 base from V and 8 from J; bases not matched to a gene: 11. The CDR3 sequence is 17 residues long. CDR1 is MGHDK, CDR2 SYGVNS, per germline. The CDR3 nucleotides are TGTGCCAGCAGTGAATCTAGGGTAGCGGGAGGAACTTACATTCAGTACTTC. As protein: CASSESRVAGGTYIQYF.

The chain has TRBV18 and TRBJ2-5, with TRBD2 matching 10 bases. The tail of the sequence fits TRBJ2-7 better, so the J call may be wrong. This CDR3 has 15 residues. From germline, CDR1 is KGHSH and CDR2 LQKENI. The CDR3 loop is CASSPSPGLAYEQYF. Here the CDR3 DNA reads TGTGCCAGCTCACCTTCTCCGGGACTAGCGTACGAGCAGTACTTC.

J is TRBJ2-5 and V is TRBV4-2; weak D call: TRBD1 (5 bases). This CDR3 region has 14 residues. Germline V lookup: CDR1 LGHNA, CDR2 YNFKEQ. V shed 0 bases and J shed 4 bases, with 9 bases lying between them. The CDR3 sequence is CASSQDRQLETQYF. DNA for the CDR3: TGTGCCAGCAGCCAAGATCGACAGTTAGAGACCCAGTACTTC.

The chain employs TRBV10-3 and TRBJ2-5, with 12 positions matching TRBD2. The junction had 4 bases not matched to a gene; V was cut back by 6 bases and J by 2 bases. The CDR3 extends over 15 amino acids. Germline V gene sequence: CDR1 ENHRY, CDR2 SYGVKD. CDR3 amino acids: CAISKLAGGQETQYF. The CDR3 DNA sequence: TGTGCCATCAGCAAACTAGCGGGAGGACAAGAGACCCAGTACTTC.

On this clone itself: An end of the junction differs from the germline gene, which may be a read error. The rearrangement links TRBV7-9 to TRBJ2-7; the D gene is possibly TRBD1 (7 bases). In germline, CDR1 is SEHNR, CDR2 FQNEAQ (reference sequence). The CDR3 spans 16 residues. The DNA of the CDR3 is TGTTCCAGCAGCTTGGAGGGGGCGTGGAGGTCCTACGAGCAGTACTTC. Protein product: CSSSLEGAWRSYEQYF.

This clone was picked up a small number of times. J is TRBJ1-4 and V is TRBV4-1; D remains unclear. The V and J ends lost 2 bases and 0 bases respectively, with 13 bases between them. CDR1 and CDR2 from the germline V gene are MGHRA and YSYEKL. The CDR3 is 17 residues long. CDR3 amino acids: CASSQLLPLATNEKLFF. The CDR3 coding sequence is TGCGCCAGCAGCCAACTCCTCCCACTCGCAACTAATGAAAAACTGTTTTTT.

J is TRBJ2-7 and V is TRBV2, with TRBD2 matching 14 bases. V shed 6 bases and J 5 bases; nucleotides not matched to a gene: 3. The CDR3 loop spans 14 amino acids. Germline CDR1 SNHLY, CDR2 FYNNEI. CDR3 region: CASSEGLAGDEQYF. In DNA, the CDR3 is TGTGCCAGCAGCGAGGGACTAGCGGGAGACGAGCAGTACTTC.

This clone is a singleton in its sample. V gene TRBV28 combines with J gene TRBJ1-2, with D unclear. Trimming removed 2 bases at V and 4 bases at J, with 5 bases between. CDR3 length: 12 residues. In germline, CDR1 is MDHEN, CDR2 SYDVKM. CDR3 region: CASSLDTYGYTF. The CDR3 nucleotides read TGTGCCAGCAGTTTAGACACCTATGGCTACACCTTC.

About this clone: The junction and the germline gene differ at one end; a read error may be behind it. The chain recombines TRBV7-2 with TRBJ2-7; D is perhaps TRBD2 (5 bases). Germline CDR1 reads SGHTA; CDR2 reads FQGNSA. This CDR3 comprises 13 residues. CDR3 DNA: TGTGCCAGCAGCTTACCCGGCAGCCCCGGACTTCTATTT. It codes for CASSLPGSPGLLF. The full variable domain, rest sourced from reference TRBV7-2 and TRBJ2-7, is GAGVSQSPSNKVTEKGKDVELRCDPISGHTALYWYRQSLGQGLEFLIYFQGNSAPDKSGLPSDRFSAERTGGSVSTLTIQRTQQEDSAVYLCASSLPGSPGLLFGPGTRLTVT.

This rearrangement joins TRBV6-5 to TRBJ2-4, with D tentatively TRBD2 (7 bases). The CDR3 sequence is 16 residues long. V was trimmed by 0 bases and J by 8 bases, leaving 17 bases between them. The germline CDR1 and CDR2 sequences are MNHEY and SVGAGI. This chain's CDR3 is CASSYSLRGGSDIQYF. The CDR3 DNA follows: TGTGCCAGCAGTTACTCCCTAAGGGGGGGGTCGGACATTCAGTACTTC.

The rearrangement joins TRBV6-5 to TRBJ2-1; 12 nucleotides match TRBD2. This CDR3 comprises 16 residues. V gave up 2 bases and J gave up 8 bases; unmatched junction bases: 7. Per the germline V gene, CDR1 is MNHEY and CDR2 is SVGAGI. Here the CDR3 DNA reads TGTGCCAGCAGTTACGCGACTAGCGGGAGTAAATATGAGCAGTTCTTC. Translated: CASSYATSGSKYEQFF.

This clone was seen only once. The chain joins TRBV29-1 to TRBJ2-7; 7 positions agree with TRBD2. The CDR3 extends over 13 amino acids. Looked up from germline, CDR1 is SQVTM and CDR2 is ANQGSEA. J lost 2 bases, V lost 5 bases, and 6 bases had no gene match. CDR3 protein: CSVRRGGAYEQYF. In DNA form, the CDR3 reads TGCAGCGTTAGGCGTGGGGGGGCCTACGAGCAGTACTTC.

This chain uses TRBV2 with TRBJ1-6; 9 bases are a match to TRBD1. The CDR3 is 15 residues long. Germline V gene sequence: CDR1 SNHLY, CDR2 FYNNEI. V lost 4 bases and J lost 5; bases outside the gene matches: 3. CDR3 region: CASSGTGGDNSPLHF. In nucleotides, the CDR3 is TGTGCCAGCAGTGGCACAGGGGGCGATAATTCACCCCTCCACTTT.

The chain employs TRBV4-2 and TRBJ2-7, with a possible D match to TRBD2 (6 bases). There are 17 residues in the CDR3. Germline CDR1 LGHNA, CDR2 YNFKEQ. V was trimmed by 2 bases and J by 3 bases, leaving 20 bases between them. The CDR3 is CASSQSFLPGENYEQYF. The CDR3 DNA follows: TGTGCCAGCAGCCAAAGCTTCTTACCGGGGGAGAACTACGAGCAGTACTTC.

The chain recombines TRBV5-6 with TRBJ2-1, with D possibly being TRBD1 (6 bases). V was clipped by 2 bases and J by 6 bases, with 18 bases between them. The CDR3 has 16 amino acids. Germline CDR1 SGHDT, CDR2 YYEEEE. The CDR3 DNA reads TGTGCCAGCAGCTTCAAGACAGGAGGAATCAGCAATGAGCAGTTCTTC. Protein product: CASSFKTGGISNEQFF.

This chain uses TRBV18 with TRBJ2-7; 9 nucleotides match TRBD1. Germline V gene data show CDR1 as KGHSH and CDR2 as LQKENI. V lost 4 bases to trimming and J lost 2 bases; unmatched junction nucleotides: 12. This CDR3 spans 17 amino acids. The CDR3 sequence: CASSQLQGTGTAYEQYF. CDR3 DNA: TGTGCCAGCTCACAATTACAGGGGACAGGGACCGCCTACGAGCAGTACTTC.

V is TRBV5-6 and J is TRBJ1-1, with D maybe TRBD1 (5 bases). This CDR3 contains 19 residues. V lost 5 bases and J lost 1, with 27 bases in between. CDR1 and CDR2 (germline): SGHDT, YYEEEE. DNA for the CDR3: TGTGCCAGCAGATTCAATTTGAGGTCGGCAGGGTCATCGAACACTGAAGCTTTCTTT. Protein product: CASRFNLRSAGSSNTEAFF. The entire variable domain, with the rest obtained from reference TRBV5-6 and TRBJ1-1, is as follows: DAGVTQSPTHLIKTRGQQVTLRCSPKSGHDTVSWYQQALGQGPQFIFQYYEEEERQRGNFPDRFSGHQFPNYSSELNVNALLLGDSALYLCASRFNLRSAGSSNTEAFFGQGTRLTVV.

This clone was seen only once. This chain links TRBV6-5 with TRBJ1-4; 9 nucleotides line up with TRBD1. Germline CDR1 is MNHEY and CDR2 is SVGAGI. CDR3 size: 16 residues. Losses at the gene ends were 4 bases for V and 2 bases for J; bases not matched to a gene: 5. In nucleotides, the CDR3 is TGTGCCAGCAGTTCCACCGGGACAGGGACTAATGAAAAACTGTTTTTT. Translated: CASSSTGTGTNEKLFF.

The rearrangement uses TRBV7-2 and TRBJ2-7; 9 bases fit TRBD1. CDR1 SGHTA and CDR2 FQGNSA come from the germline V gene. The J segment lost 3 bases and the V segment lost 0 bases, leaving 3 bases of the junction unmatched. This CDR3 is 15 amino acids long. The CDR3 sequence: CASSLAATGGYEQYF. CDR3 nucleotides: TGTGCCAGCAGCTTAGCCGCGACAGGGGGCTACGAGCAGTACTTC.

This chain uses TRBV9 with TRBJ1-4; 7 bases fit TRBD1. This CDR3 contains 17 residues. Germline V gene data show CDR1 as SGDLS and CDR2 as YYNGEE. J was trimmed by 4 bases and V by 4 bases; bases with no gene match: 13. The CDR3, as DNA: TGTGCCAGCAGCATTTCAACAGGGGCCGACGATAATGAAAAACTGTTTTTT. Translated: CASSISTGADDNEKLFF.